A selection of T cell receptor beta chains follows, all from one sample in a study of cytomegalovirus exposure and HLA in healthy donors. Profiled with immunoSEQ multiplex PCR; TCRdb holds only in-frame clones, not every one. The sample holds 130,000 to 150,000 clones, around two thirds seen once. The sequenced material came from PBMCs. The origin of the receptors is a man younger than 35 in good health and CMV-seropositive. Both conserved end residues are part of each CDR3. The D gene is left open where the match is weak. Clone sizes are given selectively: once, few, many, or a class where the clone is expanded.

j_call clone_size v_call d_call cdr3_aa
TRBJ1-1 - TRBV5-6 - CASSLVDRTWAFF
TRBJ2-7 - TRBV6-6 TRBD2 CASSGLAGLGSEQYF
TRBJ2-3 - TRBV25-1 TRBD2 CASSTPSGGITDTQYF
TRBJ2-7 few TRBV19 TRBD1 CASSAFLGDRGRGHEQYF
TRBJ2-3 - TRBV7-2 - CASSFLGDTQYF
TRBJ2-1 - TRBV5-1 - CASSLVQSSYNEQFF
TRBJ2-5 once TRBV5-1 TRBD2 CASTHRTSGRQETQYF
TRBJ1-1 - TRBV6-6 - CASADPEAFF
TRBJ2-7 - TRBV6-5 - CASTEGITYEQYF
TRBJ2-7 - TRBV7-6 TRBD1 CASRKGTGEQYF
TRBJ2-7 - TRBV19 TRBD2 CATKWASGLSYEQYF
TRBJ2-7 few TRBV14 TRBD2 CASSFGGSSYEQYF
TRBJ2-2 - TRBV5-1 TRBD1 CASTGGITGELFF
TRBJ2-1 - TRBV5-1 TRBD2 CASSPTSGRAGSYNEQFF
TRBJ1-5 - TRBV5-8 TRBD1 CASSLGQGGNQPQHF
TRBJ2-5 - TRBV7-2 - CASSFDRDSWETQYF
TRBJ1-1 - TRBV5-6 TRBD1 CASSINTGTGVVGAFF
TRBJ2-7 - TRBV27 - CASSPPPGYEQYF
TRBJ2-2 - TRBV29-1 - CSVSRLGELFF
TRBJ2-1 - TRBV6-1 - CASSGPDRDSYNEQFF
TRBJ2-7 - TRBV7-2 - CASSLDSLWASYEQYF
TRBJ1-5 - TRBV2 - CASQPPGGRGQPQHF
TRBJ2-1 - TRBV28 TRBD2 CASIRLAGLYNEQFF
- - TRBV5-4 - CASSREATVYEQYF
TRBJ1-6 few TRBV28 - CASSFRSPLHF
TRBJ2-7 few TRBV11-2 - CASSSLLASYEQYF
TRBJ2-1 - TRBV5-1 - CASSLMVPGERYNEQFF
TRBJ2-5 - TRBV5-6 - CASSLTGRQETQYF
TRBJ2-2 - TRBV4-1 - CASSQEPGFTGELFF
TRBJ2-5 - TRBV18 TRBD1 CASSPNPGQASQETQYF
TRBJ2-1 - TRBV5-5 TRBD2 CASSLRTSGRAVTYNEQFF
TRBJ2-4 - TRBV19 - CASSSSGKQAKNIQYF
TRBJ1-4 - TRBV5-1 - CASSPGIGATNEKLFF
TRBJ2-1 - TRBV27 - CASSLRSSYNEQFF
TRBJ2-7 - TRBV5-6 - CASSLGTLYEQYF
TRBJ2-1 - TRBV2 TRBD2 CASSYSGRLFF
TRBJ2-2 - TRBV27 TRBD1 CASSHYRGRETGELFF
TRBJ2-7 - TRBV5-6 - CASSLANRDYEQYF
TRBJ2-7 - TRBV5-6 TRBD1 CASSFRDRESEQYF
TRBJ1-6 - TRBV6-5 - CASLGRSYNSPLHF
TRBJ2-1 - TRBV7-8 TRBD2 CASSLQLAGSFIYNEQFF
TRBJ1-1 few TRBV28 TRBD1 CASSLWTGPGSEAFF
TRBJ1-1 - TRBV10-3 TRBD1 CAISSTGDEAEAFF
TRBJ2-1 - TRBV7-9 TRBD2 CASSLARTSGRENEQFF
TRBJ2-2 - TRBV4-2 - CASSQDGGGSNTGELFF
TRBJ2-1 - TRBV10-3 - CAISREGRGSYNEQFF
TRBJ2-7 - TRBV7-6 TRBD2 CASSLSSGNTYEQYF
TRBJ2-1 - TRBV10-3 - CAIRTGYNEQFF
TRBJ2-7 - TRBV11-2 TRBD1 CASSLTGASYEQYF
TRBJ1-6 - TRBV27 TRBD1 CASSLPARDRISPLHF
TRBJ1-6 - TRBV9 - CASSVGTGSSYNSPLHF
TRBJ2-5 - TRBV27 TRBD2 CASMGWTSGAKETQYF
TRBJ1-4 - TRBV15 - CATSSLASNEKLFF